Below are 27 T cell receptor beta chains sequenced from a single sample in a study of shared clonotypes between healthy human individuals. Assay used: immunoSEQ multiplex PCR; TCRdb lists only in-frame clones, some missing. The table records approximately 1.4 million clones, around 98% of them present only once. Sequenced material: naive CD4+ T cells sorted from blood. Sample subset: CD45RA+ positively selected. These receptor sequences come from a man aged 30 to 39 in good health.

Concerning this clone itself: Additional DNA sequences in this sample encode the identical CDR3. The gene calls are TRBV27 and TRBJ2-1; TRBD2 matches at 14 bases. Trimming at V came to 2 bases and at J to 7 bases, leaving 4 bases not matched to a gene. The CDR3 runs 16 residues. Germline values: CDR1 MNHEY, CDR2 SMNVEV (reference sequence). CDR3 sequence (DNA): TGTGCCAGCAGTTTACTCGGACTAGCGGGAGGAAATGAGCAGTTCTTC. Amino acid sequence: CASSLLGLAGGNEQFF.

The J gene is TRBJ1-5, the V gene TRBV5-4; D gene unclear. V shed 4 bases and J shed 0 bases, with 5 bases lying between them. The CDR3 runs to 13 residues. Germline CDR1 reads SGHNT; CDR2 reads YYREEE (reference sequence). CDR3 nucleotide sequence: TGTGCCAGCAGCGTGGGTAGCAATCAGCCCCAGCATTTT. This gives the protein CASSVGSNQPQHF.

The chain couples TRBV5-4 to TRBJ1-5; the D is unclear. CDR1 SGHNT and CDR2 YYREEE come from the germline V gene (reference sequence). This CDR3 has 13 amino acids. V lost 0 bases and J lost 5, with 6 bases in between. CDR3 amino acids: CASSLEPHQPQHF. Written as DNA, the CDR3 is TGTGCCAGCAGCTTGGAACCCCATCAGCCCCAGCATTTT.

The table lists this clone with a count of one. The CDR3 reads CSAGGYYGYTF. CDR3 sequence (DNA): TGCAGTGCCGGAGGGTACTATGGCTACACCTTC. The rearrangement uses TRBV20-1 and TRBJ1-2; D gene unclear. This CDR3 has 11 amino acids. The germline V gene encodes CDR1 DFQATT and CDR2 SNEGSKA (reference sequence). The germline V and J ends were trimmed by 6 bases and 3 bases, with 8 bases remaining between them.

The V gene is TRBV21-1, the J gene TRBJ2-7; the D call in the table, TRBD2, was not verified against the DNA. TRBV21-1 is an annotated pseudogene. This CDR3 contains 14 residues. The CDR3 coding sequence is TGTGCCAGCAGCAACGTCCGCGACTCCTACGAGCAGTACTTC. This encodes CASSNVRDSYEQYF.

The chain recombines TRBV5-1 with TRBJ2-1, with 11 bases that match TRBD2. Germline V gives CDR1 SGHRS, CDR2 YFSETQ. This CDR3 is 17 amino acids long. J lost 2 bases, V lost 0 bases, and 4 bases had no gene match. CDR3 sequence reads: CASSLALTSGTYNEQFF. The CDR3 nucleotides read TGCGCCAGCAGCTTGGCCTTGACTAGCGGGACCTACAATGAGCAGTTCTTC.

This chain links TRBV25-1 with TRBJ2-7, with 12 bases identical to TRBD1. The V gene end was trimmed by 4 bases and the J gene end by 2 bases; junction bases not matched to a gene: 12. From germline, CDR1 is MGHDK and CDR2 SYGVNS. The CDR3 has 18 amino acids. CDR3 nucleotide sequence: TGTGCCAGCAGTGGTTCGGGACAGGGGGCCGGTCCCCCCTACGAGCAGTACTTC. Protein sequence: CASSGSGQGAGPPYEQYF.

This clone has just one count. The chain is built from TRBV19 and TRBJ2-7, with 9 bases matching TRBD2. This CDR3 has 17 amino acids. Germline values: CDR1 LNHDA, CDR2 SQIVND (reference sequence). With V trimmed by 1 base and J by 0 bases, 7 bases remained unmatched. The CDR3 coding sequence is TGTGCCAGTAGTATAGCGGCGACTAGCGGTCTCTCCTACGAGCAGTACTTC. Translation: CASSIAATSGLSYEQYF.

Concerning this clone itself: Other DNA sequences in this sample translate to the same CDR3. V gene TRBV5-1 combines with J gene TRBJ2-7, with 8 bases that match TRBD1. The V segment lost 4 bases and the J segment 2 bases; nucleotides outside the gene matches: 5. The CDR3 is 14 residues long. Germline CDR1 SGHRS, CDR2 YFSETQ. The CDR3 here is CASSLRQGTYEQYF. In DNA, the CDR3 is TGCGCCAGCAGCCTCCGACAGGGGACCTACGAGCAGTACTTC.

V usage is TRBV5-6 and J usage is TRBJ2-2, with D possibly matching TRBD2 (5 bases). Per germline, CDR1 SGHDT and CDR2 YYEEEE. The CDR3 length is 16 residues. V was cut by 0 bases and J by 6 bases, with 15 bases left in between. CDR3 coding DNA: TGTGCCAGCAGCTTGGTTTGGGAGTACGGCCCCGGGGAGCTGTTTTTT. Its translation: CASSLVWEYGPGELFF.

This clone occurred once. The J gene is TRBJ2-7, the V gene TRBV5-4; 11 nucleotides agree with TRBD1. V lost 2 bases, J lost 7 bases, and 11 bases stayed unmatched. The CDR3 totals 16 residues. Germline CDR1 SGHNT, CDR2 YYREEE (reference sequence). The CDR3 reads CASSFHARDRGSEQYF. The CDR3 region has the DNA TGTGCCAGCAGCTTCCATGCCCGGGACAGGGGGAGTGAGCAGTACTTC. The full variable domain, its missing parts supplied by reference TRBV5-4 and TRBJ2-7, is ETGVTQSPTHLIKTRGQQVTLRCSSQSGHNTVSWYQQALGQGPQFIFQYYREEENGRGNFPPRFSGLQFPNYSSELNVNALELDDSALYLCASSFHARDRGSEQYFGPGTRLTVT.

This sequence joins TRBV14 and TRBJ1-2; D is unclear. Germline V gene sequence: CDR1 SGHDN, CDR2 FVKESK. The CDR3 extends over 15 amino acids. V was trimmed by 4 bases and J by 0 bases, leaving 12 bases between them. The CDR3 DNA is TGTGCCAGCAGCCTAACACCTGGGACTAACTATGGCTACACCTTC. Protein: CASSLTPGTNYGYTF. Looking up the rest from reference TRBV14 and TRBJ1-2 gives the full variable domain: EAGVTQFPSHSVIEKGQTVTLRCDPISGHDNLYWYRRVMGKEIKFLLHFVKESKQDESGMPNNRFLAERTGGTYSTLKVQPAELEDSGVYFCASSLTPGTNYGYTFGSGTRLTVV.

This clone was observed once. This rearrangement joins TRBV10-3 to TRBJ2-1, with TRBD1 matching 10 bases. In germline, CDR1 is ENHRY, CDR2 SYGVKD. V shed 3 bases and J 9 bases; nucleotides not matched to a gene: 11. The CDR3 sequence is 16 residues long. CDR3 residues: CAISELLRQGAGEQFF. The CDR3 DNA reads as TGTGCCATCAGTGAACTGTTGAGACAGGGGGCGGGTGAGCAGTTCTTC.

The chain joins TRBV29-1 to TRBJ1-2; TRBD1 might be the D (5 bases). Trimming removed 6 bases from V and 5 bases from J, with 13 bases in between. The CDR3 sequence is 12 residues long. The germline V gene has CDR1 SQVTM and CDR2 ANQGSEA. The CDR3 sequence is CSVAGTEYGYTF. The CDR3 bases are TGCAGCGTAGCCGGGACTGAGTATGGCTACACCTTC.

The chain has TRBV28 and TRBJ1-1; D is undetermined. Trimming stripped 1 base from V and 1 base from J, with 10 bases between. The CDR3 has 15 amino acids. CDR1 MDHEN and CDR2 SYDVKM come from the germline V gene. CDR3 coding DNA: TGTGCCAGCAGTTTATCAGCAATAGCGAACACTGAAGCTTTCTTT. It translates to CASSLSAIANTEAFF.

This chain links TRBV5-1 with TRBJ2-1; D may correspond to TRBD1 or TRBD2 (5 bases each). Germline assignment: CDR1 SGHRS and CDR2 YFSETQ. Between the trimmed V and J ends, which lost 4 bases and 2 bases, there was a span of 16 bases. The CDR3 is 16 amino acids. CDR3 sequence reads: CASSPNGAGTYNEQFF. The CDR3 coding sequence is TGCGCCAGCAGCCCTAACGGGGCAGGTACCTACAATGAGCAGTTCTTC.

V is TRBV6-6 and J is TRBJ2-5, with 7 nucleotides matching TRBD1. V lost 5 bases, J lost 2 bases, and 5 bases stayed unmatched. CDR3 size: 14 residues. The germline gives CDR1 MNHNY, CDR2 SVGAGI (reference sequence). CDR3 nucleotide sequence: TGTGCCAGCAGTCCACGGGACAGACAAGAGACCCAGTACTTC. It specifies CASSPRDRQETQYF.

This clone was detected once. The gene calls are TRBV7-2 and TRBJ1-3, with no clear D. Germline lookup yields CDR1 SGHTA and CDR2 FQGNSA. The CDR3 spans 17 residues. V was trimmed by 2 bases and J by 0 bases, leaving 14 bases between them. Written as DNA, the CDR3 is TGTGCCAGCAGCTTAAAGCCTCCTACTTTCTCTGGAAACACCATATATTTT. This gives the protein CASSLKPPTFSGNTIYF.

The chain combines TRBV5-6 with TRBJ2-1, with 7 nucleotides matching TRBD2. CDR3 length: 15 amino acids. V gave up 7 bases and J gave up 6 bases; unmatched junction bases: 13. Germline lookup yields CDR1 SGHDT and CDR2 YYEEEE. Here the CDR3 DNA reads TGTGCCAGCGGGGTTCCTAGCGGTCGGGCCAATGAGCAGTTCTTC. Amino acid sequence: CASGVPSGRANEQFF.

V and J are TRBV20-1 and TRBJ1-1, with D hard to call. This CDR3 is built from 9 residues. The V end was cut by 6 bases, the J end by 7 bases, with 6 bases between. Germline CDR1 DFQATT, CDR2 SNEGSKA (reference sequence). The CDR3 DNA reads TGCAGTGCGGCCTTTGAAGCTTTCTTT. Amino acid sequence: CSAAFEAFF.

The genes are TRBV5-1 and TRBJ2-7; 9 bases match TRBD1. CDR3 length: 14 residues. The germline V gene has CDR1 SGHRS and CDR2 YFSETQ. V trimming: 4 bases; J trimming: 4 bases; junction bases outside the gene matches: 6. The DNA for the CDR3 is TGCGCCAGCAGCGCCGGGACAGGGAAATACGAGCAGTACTTC. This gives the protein CASSAGTGKYEQYF.

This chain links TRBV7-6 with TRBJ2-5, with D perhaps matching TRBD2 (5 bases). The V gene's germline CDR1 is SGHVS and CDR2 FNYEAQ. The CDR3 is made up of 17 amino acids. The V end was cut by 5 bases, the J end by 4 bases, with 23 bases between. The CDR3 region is CASSRGKILPSTETQYF. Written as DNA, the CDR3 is TGTGCCAGCAGCCGAGGGAAGATCCTCCCTTCAACAGAGACCCAGTACTTC.

This CDR3 is CASSFQGAGEKLFF. CDR3 coding DNA: TGCGCCAGCAGCTTCCAGGGGGCAGGTGAAAAACTGTTTTTT. V gene TRBV5-1 combines with J gene TRBJ1-4, with 8 bases matching TRBD1. J lost 7 bases, V lost 2 bases, and 4 bases had no gene match. CDR3 length equals 14 residues. The germline gives CDR1 SGHRS, CDR2 YFSETQ.

For the CDR3, the DNA is TGTGCCAGCAGCTTAGCAGTAGCGGGAGGGCCCAATGAGCAGTTCTTC. This translates into CASSLAVAGGPNEQFF. The rearrangement uses TRBV7-2 and TRBJ2-1, with 11 bases lining up with TRBD2. Trimming took 0 bases from V and 6 from J; bases not matched to a gene: 4. The CDR3 is made up of 16 amino acids. From germline, CDR1 is SGHTA and CDR2 FQGNSA.

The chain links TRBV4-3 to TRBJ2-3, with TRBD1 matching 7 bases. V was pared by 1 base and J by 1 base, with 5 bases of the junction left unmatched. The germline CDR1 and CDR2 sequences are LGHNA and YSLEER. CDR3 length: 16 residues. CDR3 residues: CASSQGVGGRTDTQYF. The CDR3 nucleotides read TGCGCCAGCAGCCAAGGAGTAGGGGGCCGCACAGATACGCAGTATTTT.

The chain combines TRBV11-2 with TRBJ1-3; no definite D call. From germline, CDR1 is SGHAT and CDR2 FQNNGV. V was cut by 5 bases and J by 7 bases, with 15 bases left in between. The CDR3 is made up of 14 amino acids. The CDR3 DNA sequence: TGTGCCAGCAGCCCGGTGGCAGGTGGGAACACCATATATTTT. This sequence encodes CASSPVAGGNTIYF.

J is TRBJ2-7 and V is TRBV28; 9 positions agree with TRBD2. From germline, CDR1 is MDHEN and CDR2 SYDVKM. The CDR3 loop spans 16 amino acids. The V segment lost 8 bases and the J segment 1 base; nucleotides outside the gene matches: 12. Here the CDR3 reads CASFGQASGKSYEQYF. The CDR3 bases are TGTGCCAGCTTCGGGCAGGCTAGCGGGAAATCCTACGAGCAGTACTTC.